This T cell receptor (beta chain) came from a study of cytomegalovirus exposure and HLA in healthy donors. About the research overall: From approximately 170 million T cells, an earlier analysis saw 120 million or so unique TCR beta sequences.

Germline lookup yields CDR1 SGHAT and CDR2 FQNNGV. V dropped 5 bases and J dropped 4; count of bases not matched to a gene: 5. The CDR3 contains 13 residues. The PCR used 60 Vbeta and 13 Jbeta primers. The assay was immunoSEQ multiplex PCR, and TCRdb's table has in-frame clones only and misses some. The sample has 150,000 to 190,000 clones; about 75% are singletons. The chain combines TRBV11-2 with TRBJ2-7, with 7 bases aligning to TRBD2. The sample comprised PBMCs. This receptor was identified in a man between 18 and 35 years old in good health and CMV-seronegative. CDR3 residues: CASSPLRGYEQYF. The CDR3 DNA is TGTGCCAGCAGCCCCTTGCGGGGGTACGAGCAGTACTTC.